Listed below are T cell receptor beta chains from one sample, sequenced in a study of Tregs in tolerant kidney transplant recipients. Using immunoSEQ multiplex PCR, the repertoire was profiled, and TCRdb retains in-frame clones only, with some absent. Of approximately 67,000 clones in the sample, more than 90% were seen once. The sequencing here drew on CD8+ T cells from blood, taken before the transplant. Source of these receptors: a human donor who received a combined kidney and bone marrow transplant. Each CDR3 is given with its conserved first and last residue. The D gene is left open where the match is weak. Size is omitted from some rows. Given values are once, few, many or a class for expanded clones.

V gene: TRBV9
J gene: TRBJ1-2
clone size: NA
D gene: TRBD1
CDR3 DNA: TGTGCCAGCAGCGGAGCGGGAACGGGACAGGGGAGAAGTGGCTATGGCTACACCTTC
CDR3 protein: CASSGAGTGQGRSGYGYTF

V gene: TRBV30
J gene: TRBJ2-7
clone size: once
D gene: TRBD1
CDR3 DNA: TGTGCCTGGAGTGCAGGACAGGGGGTCGAGCAGTACTTC
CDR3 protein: CAWSAGQGVEQYF

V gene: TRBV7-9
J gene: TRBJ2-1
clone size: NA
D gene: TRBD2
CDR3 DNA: TGTGCCAGCAGCGCACGGACTAGCCTTGGGCAGTTCTTC
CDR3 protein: CASSARTSLGQFF

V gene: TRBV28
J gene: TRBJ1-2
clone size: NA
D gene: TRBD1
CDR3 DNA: TGTGCCAGCAGTCCTACCGGGACAGGGGATGTCTACACCTTC
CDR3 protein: CASSPTGTGDVYTF

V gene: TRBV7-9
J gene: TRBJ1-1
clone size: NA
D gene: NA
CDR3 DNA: TGTGCCAGCAGCAGCAGGGAAGCTTTCTTT
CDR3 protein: CASSSREAFF

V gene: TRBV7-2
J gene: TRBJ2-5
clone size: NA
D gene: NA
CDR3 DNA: TGTGCCAGCAGCTTCACAGGGAGGGTTCAAGAGACCCAGTACTTC
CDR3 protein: CASSFTGRVQETQYF

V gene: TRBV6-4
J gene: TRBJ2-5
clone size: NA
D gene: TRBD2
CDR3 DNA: TGTGCCAGCAGTGACTCTTGGGGGACTAGCGGGAGGGGGGGCGTGGAGACCCAGTACTTC
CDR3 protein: CASSDSWGTSGRGGVETQYF

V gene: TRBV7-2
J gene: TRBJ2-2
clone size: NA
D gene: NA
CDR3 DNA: TGTGCCAGCAGCTTCCCGACAGGTTCAAAAGCCGGGGAGCTGTTTTTT
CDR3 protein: CASSFPTGSKAGELFF

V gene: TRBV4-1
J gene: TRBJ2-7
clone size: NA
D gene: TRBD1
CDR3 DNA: TGCGCCAGCAGCCATACTACAGGGGCCTACGAGCAGTACTTC
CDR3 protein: CASSHTTGAYEQYF

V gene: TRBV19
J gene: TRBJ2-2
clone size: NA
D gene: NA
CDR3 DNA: TGTGCCAGTAGTATAGTGGGTAGGGGTGCCGGGGAGCTGTTTTTT
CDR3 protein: CASSIVGRGAGELFF

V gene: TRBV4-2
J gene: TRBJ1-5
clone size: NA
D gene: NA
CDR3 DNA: TGTGCCAGCAGCCAAGCCTTAGGGGGGGGCGAGCCCCAGCATTTT
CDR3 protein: CASSQALGGGEPQHF

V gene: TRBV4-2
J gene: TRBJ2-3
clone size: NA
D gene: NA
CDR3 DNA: TGTGCCAGCAGCCAACGTCCGAGGAGCGCAGATACGCAGTATTTT
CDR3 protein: CASSQRPRSADTQYF

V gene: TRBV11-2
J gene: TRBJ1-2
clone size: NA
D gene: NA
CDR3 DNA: TGTGCCAGCAGCTTAGATAGTTGGTCCCATGGCTACACCTTC
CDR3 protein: CASSLDSWSHGYTF

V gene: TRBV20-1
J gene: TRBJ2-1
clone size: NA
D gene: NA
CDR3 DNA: TGCAGTGCTAGTGTAGGGGGAGAGCAGTTCTTC
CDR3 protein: CSASVGGEQFF

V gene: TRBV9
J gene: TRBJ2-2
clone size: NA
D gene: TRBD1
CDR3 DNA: TGTGCCAGCAGCGGACAGGGAGAATACCCGGGGGAGCTGTTTTTT
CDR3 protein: CASSGQGEYPGELFF

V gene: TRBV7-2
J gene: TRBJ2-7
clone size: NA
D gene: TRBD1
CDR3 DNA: TGTGCCAGCAGCTTAAAGGGGACAGTCGGGGATTTC
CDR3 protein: CASSLKGTVGDF

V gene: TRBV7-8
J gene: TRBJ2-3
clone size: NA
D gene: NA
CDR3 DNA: TGTGCCAGCAAGGGGTCCGGGCTTCCCGGGGGAGATACGCAGTATTTT
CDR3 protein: CASKGSGLPGGDTQYF